Sequencing of this T cell receptor (beta chain) was carried out in a study of cytomegalovirus exposure and HLA in healthy donors (dated by TCRdb to the late 2010s). Regarding the study in general: According to an earlier analysis of several hundred of the donors, about 180 million T cells yielded 117 million unique TCR beta sequences and around 300 Gb of sequence data. An early release covering roughly 640 HLA-typed donors comprised about 300 gigabases of sequencing data and some 79 million unique TCR sequences. Among the roughly 400 genotyped donors, 81% belonged to the genetic ancestry cluster associated with self-reported Caucasian donors. The study aimed to test whether cataloging public T cell receptors could reveal signatures of past pathogen exposure. The T cell repertoires of 666 subjects were profiled by immunosequencing and related to cytomegalovirus serostatus. Besides the first cohort of roughly 660 subjects, a separate validation cohort made up of over 100 different subjects was used. To predict cytomegalovirus infection status, the study brought together high-throughput TCR immunosequencing, statistical association of individual TCRs with disease status, and machine learning. A later analysis re-analyzed previously published TCR beta repertoires from 660 or so donors and added high-resolution HLA genotyping to study TCR occurrence patterns. The later analysis used no new phenotypic data to find candidate immune exposures, relying instead on TCR beta sequences and their occurrence across donors. In an earlier analysis of roughly 540 of the donors, high-throughput TCR beta sequencing was used to judge whether each TCR beta V gene segment behaved as functional or pseudogenic. Donor age, sex, ethnicity and CMV serostatus were collected together with the repertoire data. Genome-wide SNP genotypes for about 65% of the roughly 670 donors were used in a later genetic analysis, which treated that subset as a discovery cohort. Every repertoire in the discovery cohort had been generated on one and the same sequencing platform. HLA typing covered class I and class II loci at four-digit resolution. Typing coverage varied by locus: roughly 620-630 donors for A, B, C, DRB1 and DQB1; roughly 500 for DQA1; more than 600 for DPA1; around 450 for DPB1. Several DR-DQ haplotypes were handled as single units for association and clustering because linkage in the cohort was strong. On average, approximately 250,000 unique TCR beta nucleotide sequences were sequenced per donor among 300 to 500 genotyped donors of the cohort, with around 19% of those sequences being non-productive.

Library construction relied on the immunoSEQ multiplex PCR assay. A mixture of 60 forward primers for TCR Vbeta segments and 13 reverse primers for TCR Jbeta segments was used in the multiplex PCR. A multiplex PCR assay on genomic DNA amplified the CDR3 region of rearranged TCR beta genes. On the Illumina HiSeq System, the amplified TCR beta libraries were sequenced as 87-base-pair reads. The authors processed their data as follows. A later analysis tallied 75 million to 85 million unique TCR beta chains across the 550 to 850 repertoires, and approximately 11 million of those chains were shared by two or more donors. A nearest-neighbor algorithm error-corrected the raw reads and collapsed the reads into unique sequences, merging closely related sequences to remove PCR and sequencing errors. CDR3 sequences were aligned to IMGT reference sequences to assign V, D and J gene segments. Each retained sequence needed at least a six-nucleotide match to both a V gene segment and a J gene segment. A rearrangement counted as productive if the CDR3 had no stop codons and remained in frame with V and J, and every other rearrangement counted as non-productive. Following IMGT convention, CDR3 was defined as the stretch from the second conserved V-encoded cysteine to the conserved J-encoded phenylalanine. The earlier analysis of about 500 of the donors excluded sequences that lacked an unambiguous match to a single V gene segment. An earlier analysis of some 610 of the donors called V segments functional above 56.7% productive rearrangements and segregating when the between-donor standard deviation exceeded 5%. To diagnose cytomegalovirus status from the catalog of TCR beta chain sequences, a statistical classification framework was built. In a later analysis, V and J genes were assigned by comparing TCR nucleotide sequences against IMGT/GENE-DB human TR gene sequences. Using the TCRdist pipeline, a later analysis assigned CDR3 sequences along with most-parsimonious VDJ recombination scenarios. A later analysis defined each TCR beta chain by its CDR3 amino acid sequence plus V-gene family, and excluded reads lacking a unique V-gene family. As a way to deal with suspected cross-contamination and a sequencing artifact, a later analysis dropped 450 to 600 nucleotide sequences that were highly shared and had low generation probability. For each public chain, a later analysis derived a clonal expansion index from normalized ranks of inferred template counts within each repertoire. In a later analysis, generation probabilities were computed using a VDJ recombination model fitted to out-of-frame rearrangements, and the results were checked against IGoR. Hypergeometric tests were used in a later analysis to score TCR-TCR, TCR-HLA and TCR-CMV co-occurrence, with a repertoire-size bias correction applied to the TCR pairs. In a later analysis, false discovery rates were estimated by permuting HLA or CMV assignments 20 times. In a later analysis, co-occurring TCRs were grouped using DBSCAN, with TCRdist sequence similarity added in when clustering inside HLA-allele-positive subsets. Repertoires with fewer than 30,000 or more than 120,000 public chains, plus five repertoires with anomalous nucleotide sharing, were excluded from co-occurrence clustering. The source is immuneACCESS, and TCRdb retained only in-frame sequences with V and J called. Part of the clones is not carried over; for the studies checked, unresolved V genes explain less than half of this, and the remainder is unexplained. Clone size and V and J calls were adopted from that table, with D and trimming inferred from the DNA. Across this sample there are approximately 210,000 clones, with about 80% seen only once. The ten largest clones capture about 2% of the sample.

Comment on this clone: The antigen it recognizes is unknown. Qualities for individual bases were not recorded, and no much larger clone is one base off.

The paper's findings and limits, for the study overall: Broadly in line with IMGT annotations, most TCR beta V segments showed up in productive rearrangements about 90% or about 30% of the time in an earlier analysis of some 590 of the donors. It was suggested by the authors that the approach could potentially be generalized to other disease states and immunological phenotypes. In both the original and validation cohorts, the classifier was reported to diagnose cytomegalovirus status with high specificity and sensitivity. The sequencing pipeline was judged likely to have produced a cluster of highly shared sequence variants as a technical artifact. Three of the identified cytomegalovirus-associated TCR beta chains were confirmed in vitro to be specific for cytomegalovirus antigens. The study gave a list of about 170 TCR beta chains associated with cytomegalovirus. A later analysis found that most CMV-associated TCR beta chains appeared HLA-restricted, with HLA associations seemingly driven largely by CMV exposure. V-gene and J-gene trimming of TCR beta chains was associated with a missense DCLRE1C variant in a later genetic analysis, and the association was replicated in an independent cohort. Correlated functional status among segregating V segments might be attributable to linkage disequilibrium, but an unknown experimental factor could not be ruled out. Across donors, most TCR sequences were observed very rarely, whereas some public TCRs were present in many individuals. HLA typing was unavailable for some donors at each locus, so association tests used only the typed subset. In a later analysis, several top co-occurrence clusters were reported to appear linked to parvovirus B19, influenza, CMV and Epstein-Barr virus. When HLA alleles, especially DR and DQ, strongly co-occurred, attributing TCR associations to individual alleles was difficult. In this cohort, only TCR beta chains were sequenced, and detectable features were limited by the absence of alpha or paired-chain data. Sequencing depth was assumed to be roughly uniform across donors in the presence/absence analyses, though that assumption may not hold. In a later genetic analysis, fewer N-insertions in productive TCRs were reported among donors in an Asian-associated ancestry cluster than the 666-donor mean. A further reported finding was that TCR beta sequences accurately predicted the HLA-A and HLA-B alleles for most subjects in the first cohort. Because counts were too low, roughly 17 rarely observed V segments, including chromosome 9 orphons, were left out of the earlier analysis of 500 to 750 of the donors. In a later analysis, the rate of TCR association differed among HLA loci, with DRB1 alleles having the most associated TCRs and HLA-C alleles having the fewest. For the cohort, immune exposure information was limited to CMV serostatus. Because the 87-base-pair reads could not distinguish some IMGT-functional V segments, including TRBV6-2 and TRBV6-3, those segments were excluded. In a later analysis, HLA-associated TCR beta chains showed more clonal expansion and lower generation probabilities than non-associated chains that were equally common. In a later analysis, 16,951 TCR beta sequences were associated with specific HLA alleles at a false discovery rate of 0.05.

The cohort was made up of approximately 700 healthy bone marrow donors. At the time of sampling, every cohort member was nominally healthy, though immune exposures that went unrecorded were likely present. The donor tested CMV seronegative and was one of the 352 seronegative cohort members. Every donor gave a peripheral blood sample, and the peripheral blood mononuclear cells from that sample were used for TCR beta sequencing. The Qiagen DNeasy Blood Extraction Kit was used to extract genomic DNA from the blood cell samples. Its CDR3 holds 13 amino acids, cysteine through phenylalanine. Only CDR3 DNA is held: 39 bases, read in frame from base 1. V is pared back by 3 bases and J by 6 bases, with 11 bases lying between the germline termini. From the germline V gene, CDR1 is KGHSH and CDR2 is LQKENI.

This TCR was recovered from a male donor in good health and CMV-seronegative. The chain was built from TRBV18 and TRBJ1-1; no D gene is confidently identified. Sequences were obtained from PBMCs. CDR3 region: CASSPVTGAEAFF. The sequence in DNA is TGTGCCAGCTCACCCGTGACCGGGGCTGAAGCTTTCTTT.